This paragraph reports one TCR beta chain. As yet, its antigen is unknown. The entry originates in a study of cytomegalovirus exposure and HLA in healthy donors. Study at large: A prior study identified some 100 million unique TCR beta sequences from about 180 million T cells. In terms of ancestry, the Caucasian-associated cluster contained roughly 81% of the approximately 400 genotyped donors. Regarding the study as a whole: Researchers catalogued about 150 TCR beta chains as cytomegalovirus-associated.

The PCR was carried out with 60 Vbeta primers and 13 Jbeta primers. Per the study methods: Later analysis identified tens of millions of unique TCR beta chains, 9 million to 13 million shared. Sequencing was performed with immunoSEQ multiplex PCR; in TCRdb, only in-frame clones are kept and a portion is missing. The DNA gave D and trimming, while V, J and clone size come from that table. The data show 150,000 to 200,000 clones, 75% to 85% seen once. In germline, CDR1 is SGHNT, CDR2 YYREEE (reference sequence). This CDR3 has 14 amino acids. Trimming removed 0 bases from V and 3 bases from J, with 9 bases in between.

This chain joins TRBV5-4 and TRBJ1-2; possibly TRBD1 for D (6 bases). The TCR originated in a boy aged 5-17 years in good health and CMV-seronegative. The sample was PBMCs. CDR3 DNA: TGTGCCAGCAGCTTGGGGAGACAGGACTATGGCTACACCTTC. Its translation: CASSLGRQDYGYTF.